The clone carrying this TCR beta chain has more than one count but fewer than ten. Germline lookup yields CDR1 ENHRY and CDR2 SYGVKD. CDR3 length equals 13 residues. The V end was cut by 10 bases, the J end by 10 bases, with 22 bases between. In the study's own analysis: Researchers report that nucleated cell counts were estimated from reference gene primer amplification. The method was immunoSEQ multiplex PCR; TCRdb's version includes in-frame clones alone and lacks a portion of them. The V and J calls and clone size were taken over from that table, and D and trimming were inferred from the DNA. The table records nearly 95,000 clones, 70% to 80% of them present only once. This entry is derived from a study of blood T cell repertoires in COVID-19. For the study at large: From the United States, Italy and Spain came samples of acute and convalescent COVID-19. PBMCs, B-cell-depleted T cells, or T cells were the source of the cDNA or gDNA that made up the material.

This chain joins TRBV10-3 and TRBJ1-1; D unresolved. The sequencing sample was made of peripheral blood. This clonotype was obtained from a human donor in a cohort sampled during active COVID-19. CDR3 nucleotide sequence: TGTGCCACCGTCGCGCGGGGTTCTTGGGTAGCTTTCTTT. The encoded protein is CATVARGSWVAFF.